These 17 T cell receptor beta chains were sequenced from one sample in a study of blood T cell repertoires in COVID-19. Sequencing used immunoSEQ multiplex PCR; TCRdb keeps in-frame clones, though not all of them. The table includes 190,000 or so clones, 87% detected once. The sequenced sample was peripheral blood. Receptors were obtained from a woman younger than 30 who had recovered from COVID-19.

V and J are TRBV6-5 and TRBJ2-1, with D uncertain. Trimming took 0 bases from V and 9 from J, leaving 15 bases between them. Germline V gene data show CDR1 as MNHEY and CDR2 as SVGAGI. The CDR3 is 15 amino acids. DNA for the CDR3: TGTGCCAGCAGTTACTCTGAAGCTATCTACTTTGAGCAGTTCTTC. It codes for CASSYSEAIYFEQFF.

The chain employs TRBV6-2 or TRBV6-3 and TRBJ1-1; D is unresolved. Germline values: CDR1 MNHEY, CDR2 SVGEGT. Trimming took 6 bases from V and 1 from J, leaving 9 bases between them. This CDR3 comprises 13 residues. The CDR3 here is CASSLNKNTEAFF. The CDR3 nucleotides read TGTGCCAGCAGCCTAAACAAGAACACTGAAGCTTTCTTT.

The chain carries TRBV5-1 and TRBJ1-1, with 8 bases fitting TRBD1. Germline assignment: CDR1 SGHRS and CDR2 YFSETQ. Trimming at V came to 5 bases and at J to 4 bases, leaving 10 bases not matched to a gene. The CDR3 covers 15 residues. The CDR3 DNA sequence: TGCGCCAGCAGTTCACAACAGGGGGTATTCACTGAAGCTTTCTTT. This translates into CASSSQQGVFTEAFF.

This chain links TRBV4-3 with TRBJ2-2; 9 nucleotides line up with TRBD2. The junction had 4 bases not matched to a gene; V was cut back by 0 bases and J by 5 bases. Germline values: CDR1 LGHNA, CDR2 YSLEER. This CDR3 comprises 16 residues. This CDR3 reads CASSQDISGSTGELFF. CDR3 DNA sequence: TGCGCCAGCAGCCAAGATATTAGCGGGAGTACCGGGGAGCTGTTTTTT.

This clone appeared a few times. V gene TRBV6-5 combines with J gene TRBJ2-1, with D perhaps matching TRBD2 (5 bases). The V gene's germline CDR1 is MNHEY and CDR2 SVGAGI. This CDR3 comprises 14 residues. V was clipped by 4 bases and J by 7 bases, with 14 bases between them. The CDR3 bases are TGTGCCAGCAGTTTCGGGGTGAAGACGAATGAGCAGTTCTTC. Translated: CASSFGVKTNEQFF.

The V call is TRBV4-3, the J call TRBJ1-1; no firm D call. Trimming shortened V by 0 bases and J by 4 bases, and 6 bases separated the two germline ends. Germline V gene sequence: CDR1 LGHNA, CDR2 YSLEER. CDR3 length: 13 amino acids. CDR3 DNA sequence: TGCGCCAGCAGCCAAGATGTGAGCACTGAAGCTTTCTTT. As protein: CASSQDVSTEAFF.

The DNA of the CDR3 is TGTGCCAGCAGCCCAGGTTGGAGGGGACGTACTGAGCAGTTCTTC. Its protein is CASSPGWRGRTEQFF. This rearrangement joins TRBV7-9 to TRBJ2-1; D perhaps matches TRBD2 (6 bases). V gave up 5 bases and J gave up 9 bases, with 20 bases separating them. Looked up from germline, CDR1 is SEHNR and CDR2 is FQNEAQ (reference sequence). This CDR3 region has 15 residues.

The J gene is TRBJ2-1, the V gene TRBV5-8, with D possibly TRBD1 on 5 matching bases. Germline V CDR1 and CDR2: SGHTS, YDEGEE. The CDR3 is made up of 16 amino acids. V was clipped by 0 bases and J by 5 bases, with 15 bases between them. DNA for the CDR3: TGTGCCAGCAGCTTGGGTCGGACACAGTATCACAATGAGCAGTTCTTC. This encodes CASSLGRTQYHNEQFF. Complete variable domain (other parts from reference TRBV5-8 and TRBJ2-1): EAGVTQSPTHLIKTRGQQATLRCSPISGHTSVYWYQQALGLGLQFLLWYDEGEERNRGNFPPRFSGRQFPNYSSELNVNALELEDSALYLCASSLGRTQYHNEQFFGPGTRLTVL.

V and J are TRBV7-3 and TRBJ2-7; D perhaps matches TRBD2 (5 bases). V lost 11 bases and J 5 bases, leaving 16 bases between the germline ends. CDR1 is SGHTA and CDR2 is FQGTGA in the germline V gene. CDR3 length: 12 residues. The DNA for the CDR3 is TGTGCCGCAAGCACCGAGGGAGACGAGCAGTACGTC. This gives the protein CAASTEGDEQYV.

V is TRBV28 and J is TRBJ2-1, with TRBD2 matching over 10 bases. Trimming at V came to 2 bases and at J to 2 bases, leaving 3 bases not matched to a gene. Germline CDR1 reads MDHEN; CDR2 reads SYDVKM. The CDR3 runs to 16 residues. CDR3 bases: TGTGCCAGCAGTTTAGAGAGCGGGGGGGCCTACAATGAGCAGTTCTTC. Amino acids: CASSLESGGAYNEQFF.

CDR3 protein: CASSAGLAGMGDTQYF. CDR3 nucleotide sequence: TGTGCCAGCAGCGCCGGACTAGCGGGGATGGGAGATACGCAGTATTTT. This chain joins TRBV7-2 and TRBJ2-3; 12 bases line up with TRBD2. With V trimmed by 5 bases and J by 5 bases, 8 bases remained unmatched. This CDR3 is built from 16 residues. The germline V gene encodes CDR1 SGHTA and CDR2 FQGNSA.

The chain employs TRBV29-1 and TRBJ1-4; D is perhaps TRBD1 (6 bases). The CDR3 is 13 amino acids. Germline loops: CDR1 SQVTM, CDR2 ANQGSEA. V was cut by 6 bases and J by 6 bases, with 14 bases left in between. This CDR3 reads CSVIQGEHEKLFF. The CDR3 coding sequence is TGCAGCGTGATACAGGGAGAGCATGAAAAACTGTTTTTT.

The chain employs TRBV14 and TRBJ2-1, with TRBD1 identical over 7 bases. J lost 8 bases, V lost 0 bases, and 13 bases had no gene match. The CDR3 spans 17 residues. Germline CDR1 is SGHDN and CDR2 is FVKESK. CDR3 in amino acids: CASSQDPDRVVSYEQFF. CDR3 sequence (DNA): TGTGCCAGCAGCCAAGACCCAGACAGGGTTGTATCTTATGAGCAGTTCTTC. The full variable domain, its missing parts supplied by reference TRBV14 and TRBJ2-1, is EAGVTQFPSHSVIEKGQTVTLRCDPISGHDNLYWYRRVMGKEIKFLLHFVKESKQDESGMPNNRFLAERTGGTYSTLKVQPAELEDSGVYFCASSQDPDRVVSYEQFFGPGTRLTVL.

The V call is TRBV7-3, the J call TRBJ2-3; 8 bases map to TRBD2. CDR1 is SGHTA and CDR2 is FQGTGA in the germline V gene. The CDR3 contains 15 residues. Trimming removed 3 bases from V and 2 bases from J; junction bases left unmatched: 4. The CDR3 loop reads CASSLPGGSTDTQYF. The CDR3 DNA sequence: TGTGCCAGCAGCTTGCCGGGAGGGTCCACAGATACGCAGTATTTT.

The CDR3 coding sequence is TGTGCCTGGAGTTTGGGCAGGGGTTGGGAGGAGACCCAGTACTTC. Its translation is CAWSLGRGWEETQYF. This chain links TRBV30 with TRBJ2-5, with a possible D match to TRBD1 (6 bases). CDR1 and CDR2 (germline): GTSNPN, SVGIG (reference sequence). This CDR3 is built from 15 residues. Trimming took 2 bases from V and 5 from J, leaving 18 bases between them. Full variable domain (outside the CDR3, taken from reference TRBV30 and TRBJ2-5): SQTIHQWPATLVQPVGSPLSLECTVEGTSNPNLYWYRQAAGRGLQLLFYSVGIGQISSEVPQNLSASRPQDRQFILSSKKLLLSDSGFYLCAWSLGRGWEETQYFGPGTRLLVL.

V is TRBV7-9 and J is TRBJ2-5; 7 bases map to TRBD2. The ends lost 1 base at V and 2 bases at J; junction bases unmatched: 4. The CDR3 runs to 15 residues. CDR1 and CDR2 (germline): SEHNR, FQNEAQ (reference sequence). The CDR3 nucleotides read TGTGCCAGCAGCTTAGGCCTAGCGGAACAAGAGACCCAGTACTTC. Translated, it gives CASSLGLAEQETQYF.

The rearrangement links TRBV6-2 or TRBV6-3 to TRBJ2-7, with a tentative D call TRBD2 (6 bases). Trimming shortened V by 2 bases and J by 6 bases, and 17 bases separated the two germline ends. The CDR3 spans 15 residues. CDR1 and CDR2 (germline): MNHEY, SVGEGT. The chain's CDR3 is CASSYPPWRGREQYF. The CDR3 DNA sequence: TGTGCCAGCAGTTACCCACCCTGGAGGGGTCGCGAGCAGTACTTC.